A single T cell receptor beta chain is shown here with its context. This clonotype was picked up a small number of times. Its antigen has not been determined. One junction end does not reproduce the germline sequence, and a read error may be involved. The sample belongs to a study of spatial heterogeneity in lung cancer (dated by TCRdb to between 2018 and 2021). About the investigation overall: More beta-chain than alpha-chain transcripts were consistently detected, likely reflecting higher beta-chain transcript abundance. In the raw uncorrected reads, each unique combination of TCR and UMI appeared more than ten times on average. In non-small cell lung cancer, the study quantitatively compared TCR alpha and beta repertoires across several tumor regions, matched nontumor lung, and blood. TCR repertoire features were related to nonsynonymous mutation counts determined by whole-exome sequencing of tumor tissue. At surgery, both alpha and beta chains were TCR-sequenced in some 220 tumor regions, some 64 matched nontumor lung samples and some 58 PBMC samples.

The paper's findings and limits, for the study overall: Ubiquitous expanded tumor TCRs were detected in blood more often at tumor resection than at routine follow-up. Additional single-cell paired TCR alpha and beta sequencing was considered necessary to confirm, at a functional level, the hypothesis that regional TCRs recognize regional mutations.

The time point label for this specimen denotes: sample taken at primary tumor resection. For TCR sequencing, whole RNA was extracted from tumor and nontumor lung tissue, or from cryopreserved PBMC samples, and no cell sorting was done. The donors were 72 patients from the lung TRACERx cohort who had early-stage, untreated non-small cell lung cancer. Only patients for whom sufficient RNA was available from at least two tumor regions were selected for TCR sequencing. Libraries were constructed by 5' RACE. Reads for this sample came from a NextSeq 500. In the TCR library protocol, a unique molecular identifier was attached to each TCR cDNA molecule so that PCR and sequencing errors could be corrected. Processing in the source paper ran as follows. Decombinator tools were used for TCR identification, UMI-based error correction and CDR3 extraction. Expanded TCRs were defined as those above a frequency of 2 per 1,000, corresponding to the top 1% of the tumor frequency distribution. Renyi diversity was calculated using the R vegan package after each repertoire was subsampled 100 times to 5,000 TCRs. CDR3 similarity networks were built from amino acid triplet string-kernel similarity, with CDR3s being connected when pairwise similarity was above 0.82. In-frame beta chains were kept once TCRdb had trimmed the public reads at Q25 with fastp and called clones with MiXCR. Rows are combined by CDR3 protein, so each entry shows the most common genes and DNA. The V and J calls, along with clone size, are taken from TCRdb and not from the paper's own processing. The sample table records over 3,500 distinct CDR3 sequences; about 18% of these occur just once. Approximately 78% of the sample lies in the top ten.

Inclusive of the bounding cysteine and phenylalanine, the CDR3 is 13 residues long. Just the 39-base CDR3 DNA is kept, in frame starting at base 1. Reading the germline V gene (reference sequence) gives CDR1 SSHAT and CDR2 FNYEAQ. The rearrangement joined TRBV7-7 to TRBJ2-5, and TRBD1 may be the D gene, going by 6 matching bases. The specimen was PBMCs, collected at surgery. The receptor was isolated from a male donor with early-stage non-small cell lung cancer. The sequenced DNA: TGTGCTAGCAGCCAAGCTAGGGGGGAGACCCAGTACTTC. It specifies CASSQARGETQYF.